A selection of T cell receptor beta chains follows, all from one sample in a study of siplizumab effects on memory and regulatory T cells. TCRdb's table, derived via immunoSEQ multiplex PCR, lists solely in-frame clones and lacks some. The sample lists tens of thousands of clones, more than 85% occurring once. Sequencing was carried out using naive CD8+ T cells sorted from blood. The receptors come from a human donor in good health. Each CDR3 is given with its conserved first and last residue. Each record gives: clone size, V gene, J gene, CDR3 protein. Not every row has a clone size; where given, it reads once, few, many or a size class.

clone size: NA
V gene: TRBV27
J gene: TRBJ1-2
CDR3 protein: CASSFWGGNYGYTF

clone size: NA
V gene: TRBV19
J gene: TRBJ2-7
CDR3 protein: CASSWGFGQTSYEQYF

clone size: once
V gene: TRBV5-1
J gene: TRBJ2-5
CDR3 protein: CASSLVSSGPRETQYF

clone size: NA
V gene: TRBV4-1
J gene: TRBJ2-7
CDR3 protein: CASSQDSGDFAYEQYF

clone size: NA
V gene: TRBV4-2
J gene: TRBJ2-7
CDR3 protein: CASSPGTYEQYF

clone size: NA
V gene: TRBV6-5
J gene: TRBJ2-7
CDR3 protein: CASGDSREQYF

clone size: NA
V gene: TRBV7-3
J gene: TRBJ2-5
CDR3 protein: CASSLLGTAETQYF

clone size: once
V gene: TRBV27
J gene: TRBJ2-1
CDR3 protein: CASSIPPHNEQFF

clone size: NA
V gene: TRBV19
J gene: TRBJ1-5
CDR3 protein: CASSYGLRSNQPQHF

clone size: NA
V gene: TRBV4-1
J gene: TRBJ2-1
CDR3 protein: CASSQAASDEQFF

clone size: NA
V gene: TRBV5-4
J gene: TRBJ2-7
CDR3 protein: CASSFALGNYEQYF

clone size: once
V gene: TRBV20-1
J gene: TRBJ2-2
CDR3 protein: CSAREGGELFF

clone size: NA
V gene: TRBV6-5
J gene: TRBJ2-7
CDR3 protein: CASSPQAGDSYEQYF

clone size: NA
V gene: TRBV19
J gene: TRBJ2-1
CDR3 protein: CASNRGLSYNEQFF

clone size: NA
V gene: TRBV25-1
J gene: TRBJ2-7
CDR3 protein: CASSEQGAYEQYF

clone size: NA
V gene: TRBV13
J gene: TRBJ2-5
CDR3 protein: CASSLGTVDETQYF

clone size: NA
V gene: TRBV15
J gene: TRBJ1-1
CDR3 protein: CATGTVNTEAFF

clone size: once
V gene: TRBV7-6
J gene: NA
CDR3 protein: CASSHAAERPYNEQFF

clone size: once
V gene: TRBV27
J gene: TRBJ1-1
CDR3 protein: CASKDRGPGNTEAFF

clone size: NA
V gene: TRBV6-5
J gene: TRBJ2-7
CDR3 protein: CASLGFYEQYF

clone size: NA
V gene: TRBV6-6
J gene: TRBJ2-7
CDR3 protein: CASSYLIGRAREQYF

clone size: NA
V gene: TRBV7-6
J gene: TRBJ2-7
CDR3 protein: CASSLPSDEQYF

clone size: NA
V gene: TRBV19
J gene: TRBJ2-7
CDR3 protein: CASSWSTGAPYEQYF

clone size: once
V gene: TRBV21-1
J gene: TRBJ2-7
CDR3 protein: CASSKGRTVSYEQYF

clone size: once
V gene: TRBV29-1
J gene: TRBJ2-3
CDR3 protein: CSVLVTDTQYF

clone size: NA
V gene: TRBV10-3
J gene: TRBJ1-4
CDR3 protein: CAISEGSPTNEKLFF

clone size: NA
V gene: TRBV5-1
J gene: TRBJ1-6
CDR3 protein: CASSLGPNDNSPLHF

clone size: NA
V gene: TRBV7-6
J gene: TRBJ2-7
CDR3 protein: CASSPLGQGAYEQYF

clone size: NA
V gene: TRBV13
J gene: TRBJ1-5
CDR3 protein: CASRRVTQPQHF

clone size: NA
V gene: TRBV19
J gene: TRBJ1-1
CDR3 protein: CASSPDTEAFF

clone size: few
V gene: TRBV4-1
J gene: TRBJ1-3
CDR3 protein: CASSQVHSGNTIYF